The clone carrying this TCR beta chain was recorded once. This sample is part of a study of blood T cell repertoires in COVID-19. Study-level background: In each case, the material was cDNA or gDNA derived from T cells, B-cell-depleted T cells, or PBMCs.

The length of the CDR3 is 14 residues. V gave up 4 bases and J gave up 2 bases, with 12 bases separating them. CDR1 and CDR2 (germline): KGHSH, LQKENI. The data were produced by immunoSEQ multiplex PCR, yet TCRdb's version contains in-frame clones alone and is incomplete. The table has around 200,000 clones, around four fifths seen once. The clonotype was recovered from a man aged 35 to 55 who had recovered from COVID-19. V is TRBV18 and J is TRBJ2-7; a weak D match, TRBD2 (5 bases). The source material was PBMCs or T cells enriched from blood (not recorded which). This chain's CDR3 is CASSLTTNTYEQYF. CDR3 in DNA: TGTGCCAGCTCACTAACGACTAACACCTACGAGCAGTACTTC.